The source of this T cell receptor beta chain is a study of T cells in Graves' hyperthyroidism and ophthalmopathy. The study, taken as a whole, reports: Most clonotypes expanded in the thyroid (above 0.001) were also present in blood.

CDR1 and CDR2 from the germline V gene are SEHNR and FQNEAQ (reference sequence). The V end was cut by 5 bases, the J end by 0 bases, with 11 bases between. The CDR3 is made up of 14 amino acids. This clonotype was seen a handful of times. What it recognizes is unknown. The TCR beta CDR3 regions underwent amplification using RNA transcripts as the source. The study used the HTBI primer set for a first-round RT-PCR of the TCR CDR3. One entry per CDR3 protein results from TCRdb running MiXCR on the multiplex PCR reads. Of nearly 750,000 distinct CDR3 sequences listed, 30% to 40% are singletons. The chain carries TRBV7-9 and TRBJ2-7, with D possibly called TRBD1 or TRBD2 (5 bases each). Sequencing was performed on blood. The sequence was obtained from a woman in her 40s with Graves' hyperthyroidism. CDR3 protein: CASSAGALSYEQYF. The CDR3 nucleotides read TGTGCCAGCAGCGCCGGGGCTCTCTCCTACGAGCAGTACTTC.